Presented here are 23 T cell receptor beta chains from one specimen sequenced in a study of T cell responses to AZD1222 COVID-19 vaccine. Measured with immunoSEQ multiplex PCR; TCRdb has only the in-frame clones, and not every one. The sample has 130,000 or so clones, just under 95% seen once. Sequenced material: peripheral blood, taken on day 0 of AZD1222 vaccination. The receptors originated from an adult in good health.

Worth noting for this clone: The identical CDR3 is also encoded by other nucleotide sequences in the sample. This chain uses TRBV28 with TRBJ2-7; 7 nucleotides align to TRBD1. Germline CDR1 and CDR2: MDHEN and SYDVKM. Trimming removed 5 bases from V and 4 bases from J; junction bases left unmatched: 2. There are 12 residues in the CDR3. The CDR3 DNA sequence: TGTGCCAGCAGTCAACAGGGGTACGAGCAGTACTTC. It translates to CASSQQGYEQYF.

The chain recombines TRBV15 with TRBJ2-3, with TRBD2 matching 11 bases. The trim removed 9 bases at V and 0 bases at J, leaving 8 bases unmatched. Looked up from germline, CDR1 is LNHNV and CDR2 is YYDKDF (reference sequence). This CDR3 contains 16 residues. The CDR3 DNA sequence: TGTGCCACTAGGGCTAGCGGGAGGCTTAGCACAGATACGCAGTATTTT. The encoded protein is CATRASGRLSTDTQYF.

The V call is TRBV4-2, the J call TRBJ2-3, with D hard to call. The CDR3 runs to 13 residues. CDR1 is LGHNA and CDR2 is YNFKEQ in the germline V gene. V lost 0 bases and J lost 0, with 1 base in between. The DNA for the CDR3 is TGTGCCAGCAGCCAAGAAAGCACAGATACGCAGTATTTT. It encodes CASSQESTDTQYF.

The rearrangement links TRBV11-2 to TRBJ2-3; D is ambiguous. V lost 1 base, J lost 5 bases, and 10 bases lay in between. The CDR3 covers 14 residues. The V gene's germline CDR1 is SGHAT and CDR2 FQNNGV. The CDR3 DNA sequence: TGTGCCAGCAGCTTAGGGCCCGCTGGAGATACGCAGTATTTT. Its protein product is CASSLGPAGDTQYF.

V gene TRBV7-2 combines with J gene TRBJ1-1; D unresolved. V lost 3 bases, J lost 0 bases, and 5 bases lay in between. Per germline, CDR1 SGHTA and CDR2 FQGNSA. This CDR3 is 13 amino acids long. CDR3 sequence (DNA): TGTGCCAGCAGCTTTAGCGTGAACACTGAAGCTTTCTTT. Translation: CASSFSVNTEAFF.

This chain connects TRBV28 to TRBJ2-7; 13 nucleotides line up with TRBD2. V dropped 8 bases and J dropped 6; count of bases not matched to a gene: 10. Germline V gene lookup returns CDR1 MDHEN and CDR2 SYDVKM. The CDR3 runs 15 residues. As DNA, the CDR3 is TGTGCCAGCTGGGATAGGACTAGCGGGAGAGGCGAGCAGTACTTC. This codes for CASWDRTSGRGEQYF.

The table lists this clone with a few counts. CDR3 protein: CASSYEGTSLETQYF. For the CDR3, the DNA is TGTGCCAGCAGTTACGAGGGGACTAGCCTTGAGACCCAGTACTTC. V gene TRBV6-5 combines with J gene TRBJ2-5, with 9 bases matching TRBD2. The J segment lost 5 bases and the V segment lost 2 bases, leaving 6 bases of the junction unmatched. CDR3 length equals 15 residues. Per germline, CDR1 MNHEY and CDR2 SVGAGI.

This chain links TRBV21-1 with TRBJ1-3. TRBV21-1 constitutes a pseudogene. This CDR3 region has 12 residues. CDR3 loop: CASSNSGGPVYF. As DNA, the CDR3 is TGTGCCAGCAGCAATAGCGGGGGCCCTGTATATTTT.

The V call is TRBV28, the J call TRBJ2-7, with D possibly being TRBD1 or TRBD2 (5 bases each). Germline values: CDR1 MDHEN, CDR2 SYDVKM. V dropped 4 bases and J dropped 1 base, with 8 bases sitting between them. The CDR3 sequence is 13 residues long. The CDR3 DNA is TGTGCCAGCAGTTGGGACCCATCCTACGAGCAGTACTTC. It translates to CASSWDPSYEQYF.

This chain joins TRBV9 and TRBJ2-3; a possible D gene is TRBD1 (5 bases). Per the germline V gene, CDR1 is SGDLS and CDR2 is YYNGEE. V gave up 1 base and J gave up 3 bases, with 12 bases separating them. This CDR3 spans 15 amino acids. Written as DNA, the CDR3 is TGTGCCAGCAGCGTACTATACTCAGGGACAGATACGCAGTATTTT. Protein: CASSVLYSGTDTQYF.

This clone occurred once. The CDR3 protein is CASSEETSSYNEQFF. CDR3 in DNA: TGTGCCAGCAGTGAAGAAACGTCATCCTACAATGAGCAGTTCTTC. The chain is built from TRBV6-1 and TRBJ2-1; no reliable D call. In germline, CDR1 is MNHNS, CDR2 SASEGT. CDR3 length: 15 amino acids. The V end was cut by 1 base, the J end by 1 base, with 8 bases between.

V is TRBV6-5 and J is TRBJ1-2; D is possibly TRBD1 (5 bases). The length of the CDR3 is 15 residues. Germline-derived CDR1 and CDR2 are MNHEY and SVGAGI. V lost 7 bases and J 4 bases, leaving 19 bases between the germline ends. The DNA of the CDR3 is TGTGCCAGCACGGGGGAGGCAGGGATTCGCTATGGCTACACCTTC. This codes for CASTGEAGIRYGYTF.

CDR3 nucleotide sequence: TGTGCCAGCAGCACGGGGACAGTAAATTCACCCCTCCACTTT. Translated, it gives CASSTGTVNSPLHF. The rearrangement links TRBV7-9 to TRBJ1-6, with TRBD1 matching 7 bases. Germline V gives CDR1 SEHNR, CDR2 FQNEAQ (reference sequence). After removal of 5 bases from V and 7 bases from J, the junction contained 5 bases not matched to a gene. The CDR3 contains 14 residues.

The rearrangement joins TRBV7-9 to TRBJ1-2; D is unresolved. Germline CDR1 SEHNR, CDR2 FQNEAQ (reference sequence). Trimming left V 1 base short and J 4 bases short, with 10 bases between. The length of the CDR3 is 14 residues. The CDR3 region has the DNA TGTGCCAGCAGCTTAGAGGGTCAGATCTATGGCTACACCTTC. Its translation: CASSLEGQIYGYTF. The whole variable domain, filled in from reference TRBV7-9 and TRBJ1-2, reads DTGVSQNPRHKITKRGQNVTFRCDPISEHNRLYWYRQTLGQGPEFLTYFQNEAQLEKSRLLSDRFSAERPKGSFSTLEIQRTEQGDSAMYLCASSLEGQIYGYTFGSGTRLTVV.

The gene calls are TRBV5-1 and TRBJ2-1, with 10 bases fitting TRBD2. V trimming: 1 base; J trimming: 4 bases; junction bases outside the gene matches: 2. The CDR3 extends over 15 amino acids. Germline V gene lookup returns CDR1 SGHRS and CDR2 YFSETQ. CDR3 nucleotides: TGCGCCAGCAGCTTGCTAGCGGGGGCATACAATGAGCAGTTCTTC. This translates into CASSLLAGAYNEQFF.

This chain joins TRBV29-1 and TRBJ1-2; TRBD1 matches 8 bases. CDR3 length: 14 residues. Germline V gene data show CDR1 as SQVTM and CDR2 as ANQGSEA. Trimming at V came to 2 bases and at J to 9 bases, leaving 11 bases not matched to a gene. Written as DNA, the CDR3 is TGCAGCGTTGAAACAGGACAGGGTCGCTCTCGCTACACCTTC. The encoded protein is CSVETGQGRSRYTF.

This chain connects TRBV6-5 to TRBJ1-1; D unclear. CDR1 is MNHEY and CDR2 is SVGAGI in the germline V gene. The CDR3 length is 13 residues. V lost 6 bases and J 2 bases, leaving 10 bases between the germline ends. The CDR3 nucleotides are TGTGCCAGCAGCCGTGAGATAAACACTGAAGCTTTCTTT. Protein product: CASSREINTEAFF.

The V gene is TRBV5-1, the J gene TRBJ2-6; 11 bases are a match to TRBD1. This CDR3 has 17 amino acids. With 9 bases clipped from V and 0 bases from J, the junction kept 8 bases outside the gene matches. Per the germline V gene, CDR1 is SGHRS and CDR2 is YFSETQ. CDR3 nucleotides: TGCGCCACCAGGGTTGGGACAGGGGGCTCTGGGGCCAACGTCCTGACTTTC. It yields the protein CATRVGTGGSGANVLTF.

The V call is TRBV9, the J call TRBJ1-2; D possibly corresponds to TRBD1 (5 bases). The CDR3 spans 16 residues. Deletions cut 3 bases from V and 0 bases from J, with 15 bases between. The germline V gene has CDR1 SGDLS and CDR2 YYNGEE. CDR3 protein: CASSGSSGGSNYGYTF. In nucleotides, the CDR3 is TGTGCCAGCAGCGGATCGAGCGGGGGTTCTAACTATGGCTACACCTTC.

The V and J genes are TRBV24-1 and TRBJ2-1; D is unclear. Trimming removed 6 bases from V and 0 bases from J, with 14 bases in between. Germline CDR1 KGHDR, CDR2 SFDVKD. This CDR3 comprises 16 residues. CDR3 bases: TGTGCCACCAGTCCCTCCTTCTCGAGCTCCTACAATGAGCAGTTCTTC. Translated, it gives CATSPSFSSSYNEQFF.

The rearrangement joins TRBV7-9 to TRBJ2-7; D perhaps matches TRBD2 (6 bases). Trimming removed 5 bases at V and 0 bases at J, with 17 bases between. Germline V CDR1 and CDR2: SEHNR, FQNEAQ (reference sequence). The CDR3 consists of 16 residues. The CDR3, as DNA: TGTGCCAGCAGCCCCTGGGCCCGGGAGTCCTCCTACGAGCAGTACTTC. Residues: CASSPWARESSYEQYF.

V usage is TRBV18 and J usage is TRBJ1-1, with 7 bases identical to TRBD1. After removal of 3 bases from V and 3 bases from J, the junction contained 7 bases not matched to a gene. The CDR3 contains 15 residues. Germline CDR1 and CDR2: KGHSH and LQKENI. CDR3 protein: CASSPSYTGDTEAFF. The DNA of the CDR3 is TGTGCCAGCTCACCCTCATATACAGGGGACACTGAAGCTTTCTTT.

The CDR3: CASRVASRGTEAFF. As DNA, the CDR3 is TGTGCCAGCAGGGTGGCCAGCCGAGGGACTGAAGCTTTCTTT. This chain uses TRBV28 with TRBJ1-1; D gene uncertain. Germline CDR1 and CDR2: MDHEN and SYDVKM. The CDR3 is 14 residues long. V lost 6 bases and J 5 bases, leaving 16 bases between the germline ends. The full variable domain, with the rest looked up from reference TRBV28 and TRBJ1-1, is DVKVTQSSRYLVKRTGEKVFLECVQDMDHENMFWYRQDPGLGLRLIYFSYDVKMKEKGDIPEGYSVSREKKERFSLILESASTNQTSMYLCASRVASRGTEAFFGQGTRLTVV.